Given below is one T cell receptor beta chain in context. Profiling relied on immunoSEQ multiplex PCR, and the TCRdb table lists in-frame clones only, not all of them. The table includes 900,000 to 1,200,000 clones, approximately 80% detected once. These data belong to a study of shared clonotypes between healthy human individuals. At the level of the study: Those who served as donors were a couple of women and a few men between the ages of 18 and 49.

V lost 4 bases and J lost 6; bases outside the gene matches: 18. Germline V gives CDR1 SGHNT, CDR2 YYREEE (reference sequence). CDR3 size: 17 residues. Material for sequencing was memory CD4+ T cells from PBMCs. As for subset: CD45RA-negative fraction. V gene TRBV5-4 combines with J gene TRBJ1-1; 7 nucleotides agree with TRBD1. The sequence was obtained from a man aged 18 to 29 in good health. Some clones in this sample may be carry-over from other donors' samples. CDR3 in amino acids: CASSGLRRQGEYPEAFF. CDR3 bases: TGTGCCAGCAGCGGACTGAGGAGGCAGGGGGAGTATCCTGAAGCTTTCTTT.